Each of the 19 T cell receptor beta chains below was sequenced from the same sample in a study of technical replicates of blood from a handful of donors. Method: immunoSEQ multiplex PCR; TCRdb's copy keeps in-frame clones and lacks some. The profile covers about 49,000 clones, with more than 85% appearing a single time and 3% to 5% taken by the ten largest. Sequenced sample: PBMCs. The receptor set was obtained from a human donor in good health. Some clones in this sample may be carry-over from other donors' samples.

This clone has only one observation. The rearrangement joins TRBV7-3 to TRBJ2-3, with TRBD2 matching 8 bases. The CDR3 extends over 15 amino acids. V lost 4 bases and J lost 7; bases outside the gene matches: 10. Germline CDR1 is SGHTA and CDR2 is FQGTGA. CDR3 DNA: TGTGCCAGCAGCTCGATAGCGGGGTCCGCCTATACGCAGTATTTT. Protein: CASSSIAGSAYTQYF.

The genes are TRBV7-2 and TRBJ2-7, with TRBD2 identical over 9 bases. The CDR3 spans 13 residues. CDR1 is SGHTA, CDR2 FQGNSA, per germline. With V trimmed by 5 bases and J by 4 bases, 3 bases remained unmatched. Written as DNA, the CDR3 is TGTGCCAGCAGCCCCAGCGGGGGGTACGAGCAGTACTTC. This encodes CASSPSGGYEQYF.

The chain is built from TRBV19 and TRBJ2-2; 8 bases fit TRBD1. The CDR3 spans 14 residues. Trimming at V came to 4 bases and at J to 6 bases, leaving 4 bases not matched to a gene. Looked up from germline, CDR1 is LNHDA and CDR2 is SQIVND (reference sequence). CDR3 loop: CASSTDRGAGELFF. In nucleotides, the CDR3 is TGTGCCAGTAGTACCGACAGGGGTGCCGGGGAGCTGTTTTTT.

This clone has just one count. The rearrangement links TRBV5-4 to TRBJ2-3, with TRBD2 identical over 10 bases. Germline lookup yields CDR1 SGHNT and CDR2 YYREEE (reference sequence). CDR3 length: 16 residues. The ends lost 4 bases at V and 8 bases at J; junction bases unmatched: 13. In DNA, the CDR3 is TGTGCCAGCAGCCTGTACGGACTAGCGGAAAAGAGTACGCAGTATTTT. Translation: CASSLYGLAEKSTQYF.

This clone has only one observation. This sequence joins TRBV29-1 and TRBJ1-1; 8 nucleotides agree with TRBD1. The V gene end was trimmed by 3 bases and the J gene end by 7 bases; junction bases not matched to a gene: 7. CDR3 length: 13 residues. Germline V gives CDR1 SQVTM, CDR2 ANQGSEA. This CDR3 is CSVEGQATYEAFF. The CDR3 DNA sequence: TGCAGCGTTGAGGGACAGGCAACCTATGAAGCTTTCTTT.

This clone turned up a few times. Written as DNA, the CDR3 is TGCGCCAGCAGCGCGGGAGGCGGGTATTCACCCCTCCACTTT. Encoded protein: CASSAGGGYSPLHF. The chain uses TRBV5-1 and TRBJ1-6; D unclear. Germline values: CDR1 SGHRS, CDR2 YFSETQ. V dropped 4 bases and J dropped 8 bases, with 13 bases sitting between them. There are 14 residues in the CDR3.

This clone came up once. The CDR3 nucleotides are TGTGCCAGCAGTTACTTGGGGACTAGCGCGGCCGGGGAGCTGTTTTTT. It is translated as CASSYLGTSAAGELFF. The chain links TRBV6-5 to TRBJ2-2; 10 nucleotides align to TRBD2. Germline loops: CDR1 MNHEY, CDR2 SVGAGI. The junction had 5 bases not matched to a gene; V was cut back by 1 base and J by 6 bases. The CDR3 has 16 residues.

V gene TRBV2 combines with J gene TRBJ2-1, with 10 positions matching TRBD2. Germline V gives CDR1 SNHLY, CDR2 FYNNEI. There are 12 residues in the CDR3. J was trimmed by 16 bases and V by 2 bases; bases with no gene match: 5. CDR3 nucleotide sequence: TGTGCCAGCAGTGAAACTAGCGGGACTCCCTTCTTC. Translated: CASSETSGTPFF.

The chain joins TRBV5-6 to TRBJ2-2, with 10 positions matching TRBD1. Germline CDR1 SGHDT, CDR2 YYEEEE. The CDR3 extends over 15 amino acids. V lost 4 bases and J lost 4; bases outside the gene matches: 4. For the CDR3, the DNA is TGTGCCAGCAGCCTTCGGACAGGGGGCACCGGGGAGCTGTTTTTT. This encodes CASSLRTGGTGELFF.

This chain links TRBV13 with TRBJ1-2, with 9 positions matching TRBD1. CDR3 length: 14 residues. Germline values: CDR1 PRHDT, CDR2 FYEKMQ (reference sequence). V trimming: 5 bases; J trimming: 3 bases; junction bases outside the gene matches: 4. The CDR3 DNA reads as TGTGCCAGCAGCCCGGGACAGGGTTACTATGGCTACACCTTC. Translating gives CASSPGQGYYGYTF.

V usage is TRBV21-1 and J usage is TRBJ1-2; TRBD1 is the table's D call, not checked against the DNA. TRBV21-1 is designated a pseudogene. This CDR3 has 16 residues. CDR3 sequence reads: CASSKVSTGDDYGYTF. The CDR3 nucleotides read TGTGCCAGCAGCAAAGTTAGTACAGGGGATGACTATGGCTACACCTTC.

The rearrangement joins TRBV30 to TRBJ2-7; TRBD1 matches 11 bases. Trimming cost V 2 bases and J 2 bases; bases outside gene matches: 11. Germline V gene sequence: CDR1 GTSNPN, CDR2 SVGIG (reference sequence). The CDR3 has 17 amino acids. CDR3 in amino acids: CAWSPPPRDRGTYEQYF. As DNA, the CDR3 is TGTGCCTGGAGTCCCCCGCCCCGGGACAGGGGGACCTACGAGCAGTACTTC.

This chain connects TRBV12-5 to TRBJ1-1, with D perhaps matching TRBD1 (5 bases). The length of the CDR3 is 15 residues. Germline V gene data show CDR1 as LGHNT and CDR2 as FRNRAP. Trimming took 2 bases from V and 6 from J, leaving 16 bases between them. CDR3 in amino acids: CASGLSTTASPEAFF. CDR3 DNA: TGTGCTAGTGGTTTGTCTACGACAGCCTCGCCTGAAGCTTTCTTT.

This rearrangement joins TRBV2 to TRBJ1-2; 8 bases align to TRBD1. V gave up 6 bases and J gave up 3 bases; unmatched junction bases: 3. The CDR3 runs 13 residues. Germline CDR1 and CDR2: SNHLY and FYNNEI. The DNA for the CDR3 is TGTGCCAGCAGGATGGACAGGGACTATGGCTACACCTTC. Its protein product is CASRMDRDYGYTF.

V and J are TRBV5-6 and TRBJ1-2; weak D call: TRBD1 (5 bases). Germline CDR1 reads SGHDT; CDR2 reads YYEEEE. The V end lost 0 bases, the J end lost 4 bases, and 16 bases lay between the germline ends. This CDR3 spans 16 amino acids. CDR3 DNA: TGTGCCAGCAGCTTGGTTGTGTGGCCAGGGTCCTATGGCTACACCTTC. Its translation is CASSLVVWPGSYGYTF.

This rearrangement joins TRBV7-2 to TRBJ1-6, with a tentative D call TRBD1 (5 bases). The V end was cut by 5 bases, the J end by 7 bases, with 12 bases between. The CDR3 contains 14 residues. CDR1 SGHTA and CDR2 FQGNSA come from the germline V gene. CDR3 DNA sequence: TGTGCCAGCAGCCCGGCGGGGCGGAATTCACCCCTCCACTTT. Translating it yields CASSPAGRNSPLHF.

This chain links TRBV7-6 with TRBJ2-1, with a tentative D call TRBD2 (6 bases). Looked up from germline, CDR1 is SGHVS and CDR2 is FNYEAQ. Trimming left V 4 bases short and J 7 bases short, with 14 bases between. The CDR3 has 14 amino acids. CDR3 residues: CASSSAGTPNEQFF. Here the CDR3 DNA reads TGTGCCAGCAGCTCGGCCGGGACTCCAAATGAGCAGTTCTTC.

This CDR3 is CASSLDSPGQPQHF. The CDR3 nucleotides read TGTGCCAGCAGCCTGGACAGTCCGGGGCAGCCCCAGCATTTT. The V call is TRBV4-2, the J call TRBJ1-5; D is perhaps TRBD1 (6 bases). This CDR3 is built from 14 residues. Germline V gene lookup returns CDR1 LGHNA and CDR2 YNFKEQ. Trimming left V 4 bases short and J 7 bases short, with 14 bases between.

The chain carries TRBV4-3 and TRBJ1-4, with 10 bases that match TRBD1. Germline V gene sequence: CDR1 LGHNA, CDR2 YSLEER. The CDR3 totals 16 residues. The J segment lost 8 bases and the V segment lost 1 base, leaving 7 bases of the junction unmatched. CDR3 bases: TGCGCCAGCAGCCAAGGCGCGGGACAGGGGACAGAAAAACTGTTTTTT. Amino acids: CASSQGAGQGTEKLFF.